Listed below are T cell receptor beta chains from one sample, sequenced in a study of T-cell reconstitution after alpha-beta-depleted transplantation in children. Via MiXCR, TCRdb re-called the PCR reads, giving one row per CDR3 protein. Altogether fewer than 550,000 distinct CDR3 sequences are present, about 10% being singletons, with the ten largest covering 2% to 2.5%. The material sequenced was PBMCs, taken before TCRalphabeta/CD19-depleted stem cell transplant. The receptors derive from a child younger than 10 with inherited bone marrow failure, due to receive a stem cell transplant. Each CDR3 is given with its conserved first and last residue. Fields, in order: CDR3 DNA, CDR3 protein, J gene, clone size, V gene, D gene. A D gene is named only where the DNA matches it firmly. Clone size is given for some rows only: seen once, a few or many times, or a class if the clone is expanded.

DNA: TGTGCCAGCAGCTTGGAAGAGGCGGACGAGCAGTACTTC
CDR3: CASSLEEADEQYF
J: TRBJ2-7
size: many
V: TRBV12-3/TRBV12-4
D: -

DNA: TGTGCCAGCAGCTCGGGGTCTGGGGCCAACGTCCTGACTTTC
CDR3: CASSSGSGANVLTF
J: TRBJ2-6
size: many
V: TRBV7-9
D: -

DNA: TGCAGTGCTCCCCTATCGGGGCGGTATACTTCTGAGCAGTTCTTC
CDR3: CSAPLSGRYTSEQFF
J: TRBJ2-1
size: -
V: TRBV20-1
D: -

DNA: TGTGCCAGCAGCTTGGGTCCGGTAGCGAACTACAATGAGCAGTTCTTC
CDR3: CASSLGPVANYNEQFF
J: TRBJ2-1
size: many
V: TRBV5-5
D: -

DNA: TGCAGCGTTGAAGGGCGGGACAATGAGCAGTTCTTC
CDR3: CSVEGRDNEQFF
J: TRBJ2-1
size: many
V: TRBV29-1
D: -

DNA: TGTGCCTCAGGGCCCCGACTAGCGGGTTACACAGATACGCAGTATTTT
CDR3: CASGPRLAGYTDTQYF
J: TRBJ2-3
size: -
V: TRBV7-9
D: TRBD2

DNA: TGTGCCAGCAGTTTTCCCCCCGGGGAAGGCACTGAAGCTTTCTTT
CDR3: CASSFPPGEGTEAFF
J: TRBJ1-1
size: many
V: TRBV27
D: -

DNA: TGTGCCAGCAGCGTAGCGGGAGATGCCTACAATGAGCAGTTCTTC
CDR3: CASSVAGDAYNEQFF
J: TRBJ2-1
size: many
V: TRBV9
D: -

DNA: TGCGCCAGCAGCTTGGCTACGGGGAGTCAGCCCCAGCATTTT
CDR3: CASSLATGSQPQHF
J: TRBJ1-5
size: many
V: TRBV5-1
D: -

DNA: TGTGCCAGCAGTGATTACAGGGGGAATAACTATGGCTACACCTTC
CDR3: CASSDYRGNNYGYTF
J: TRBJ1-2
size: many
V: TRBV6-1
D: TRBD1

DNA: TGCAGCGTTATCGGGAGGGTTCTGAATGAGCAGTTCTTC
CDR3: CSVIGRVLNEQFF
J: TRBJ2-1
size: many
V: TRBV29-1
D: TRBD2

DNA: TGCAGTGCTAGAGAATACCGGGACAGGGCCTTTGGGGGCTACACCTTC
CDR3: CSAREYRDRAFGGYTF
J: TRBJ1-2
size: -
V: TRBV20-1
D: TRBD1

DNA: TGTGCCAGCAGCTTAGGGACTAGTCTCTACGAGCAGTACTTC
CDR3: CASSLGTSLYEQYF
J: TRBJ2-7
size: many
V: TRBV7-2
D: TRBD2

DNA: TGTGCCAGCTTATATAATCAGGGGACTGAAGCTTTCTTT
CDR3: CASLYNQGTEAFF
J: TRBJ1-1
size: few
V: TRBV18
D: -

DNA: TGTGCCAGTAGTGCTCCAGCTGGGGTGTCTGGCTACACCTTC
CDR3: CASSAPAGVSGYTF
J: TRBJ1-2
size: many
V: TRBV19
D: -

DNA: TGTGCCAGCAGTTTACTAGCGGGAGCCTCTGGGGCCAACGTCCTGACTTTC
CDR3: CASSLLAGASGANVLTF
J: TRBJ2-6
size: few
V: TRBV27
D: TRBD2

DNA: TGTGCCATCAGCGGACAGGGGGAGTACGAGCAGTACTTC
CDR3: CAISGQGEYEQYF
J: TRBJ2-7
size: many
V: TRBV10-3
D: TRBD1

DNA: TGTGCCTGGAACTTGGCCGCAACTAATGAAAAACTGTTTTTT
CDR3: CAWNLAATNEKLFF
J: TRBJ1-4
size: many
V: TRBV30
D: -

DNA: TGCGCCAGCAGCTCACATTTGACCCCGGGACTAGCGCTCTACGAGCAGTACTTC
CDR3: CASSSHLTPGLALYEQYF
J: TRBJ2-7
size: many
V: TRBV5-1
D: TRBD2

DNA: TGTGCCAGCAGGAGGACCCTCAGCTCCTACGAGCAGTACTTC
CDR3: CASRRTLSSYEQYF
J: TRBJ2-7
size: -
V: TRBV11-2
D: -

DNA: TGTGCCAGCAGCCCGGGAACCTGGTCCTACGCCAATGAGCAGTTCTTC
CDR3: CASSPGTWSYANEQFF
J: TRBJ2-1
size: many
V: TRBV13
D: -

DNA: TGTGCCAGCAACGATCCGGGACTGCTAAACTACGAGCAGTACTTC
CDR3: CASNDPGLLNYEQYF
J: TRBJ2-7
size: many
V: TRBV2
D: -

DNA: TGTGCCAGCAGTTATCAGGGGGGGGGGTACGAGCAGTACTTC
CDR3: CASSYQGGGYEQYF
J: TRBJ2-7
size: -
V: TRBV6-5
D: -

DNA: TGCAGTGCTAGGGGCCCCCGTTACGGGGACGATACGCAGTATTTT
CDR3: CSARGPRYGDDTQYF
J: TRBJ2-3
size: many
V: TRBV20-1
D: -

DNA: TGTGCCAGCAGTTTTACGAGAGTCTACAATGAGCAGTTCTTC
CDR3: CASSFTRVYNEQFF
J: TRBJ2-1
size: -
V: TRBV12-3/TRBV12-4
D: -

DNA: TGTGCCACCAGCAGAGTGGTCCTTAGGGGGCGGGAAGGGGGCACCGGGGAGCTGTTTTTT
CDR3: CATSRVVLRGREGGTGELFF
J: TRBJ2-2
size: -
V: TRBV15
D: -

DNA: TGCAGTGCTAGAGATTCTGGTAGCGGGAGGGGCACCGGGGAGCTGTTTTTT
CDR3: CSARDSGSGRGTGELFF
J: TRBJ2-2
size: -
V: TRBV20-1
D: TRBD2

DNA: TGTGCCATCAGTGAGTCGAAATCCGGGGACGGTGGCTCTAATGAAAAACTGTTTTTT
CDR3: CAISESKSGDGGSNEKLFF
J: TRBJ1-4
size: many
V: TRBV10-3
D: -

DNA: TGTGCCAGCAGTGCGCTTGACAGGGTGGGTGGCTACACCTTC
CDR3: CASSALDRVGGYTF
J: TRBJ1-2
size: many
V: TRBV27
D: TRBD1

DNA: TGTGCCACCAGCAGAGGTATCACAGGGCTGGTCACTGAAGCTTTCTTT
CDR3: CATSRGITGLVTEAFF
J: TRBJ1-1
size: many
V: TRBV15
D: -